What follows are 11 T cell receptor beta chains derived from one specimen sequenced in a study of CD8 T cells in Susac syndrome (dated by TCRdb to between 2019 and 2020). The method behind the library was the immunoSEQ multiplex PCR assay. RNA was extracted using the RNeasy kit, and roughly 0.5 to 1 ug of the RNA was reverse transcribed with random hexamers. Using fastp at Q25 and MiXCR, TCRdb reprocessed the public reads and kept productive beta chains. When rows share a CDR3 protein, they turn into one entry using the most common DNA and genes. Across this sample there are around 80,000 distinct CDR3 sequences, with roughly 92% seen only once. More than 0.4% of the sample is taken by the ten largest. Sample: CD8+ T cells from PBMCs. Source of these receptors: a human donor with Susac syndrome.

The chain uses TRBV6-2 or TRBV6-3 and TRBJ2-1; 10 bases fit TRBD2. From germline, CDR1 is MNHEY and CDR2 SVGEGT. V dropped 10 bases and J dropped 6; count of bases not matched to a gene: 9. The CDR3 has 14 amino acids. This CDR3 is CATTLAGASNEQFF. The CDR3 coding sequence is TGTGCCACTACCCTAGCGGGAGCTTCCAATGAGCAGTTCTTC.

In DNA form, the CDR3 reads TGTGCCAGCAGCCCTGGACAGGGGGGGACCGGGGAGCTGTTTTTT. Translating it yields CASSPGQGGTGELFF. This chain uses TRBV27 with TRBJ2-2; 10 positions agree with TRBD1. Trimming removed 6 bases from V and 5 bases from J; junction bases left unmatched: 6. Germline V gene sequence: CDR1 MNHEY, CDR2 SMNVEV (reference sequence). This CDR3 comprises 15 residues.

As concerns this clonotype: A read error may produce the germline difference seen at one junction end. V is TRBV4-3 and J is TRBJ2-1; no firm D call. Germline CDR1 and CDR2: LGHNA and YSLEER. The CDR3 covers 13 residues. The CDR3 coding sequence is TGCGCCAACAGCCAGGAAATTCGAAATGAGCAGTTCTTC. Translated, it gives CANSQEIRNEQFF.

This chain joins TRBV6-2 or TRBV6-3 and TRBJ2-7; D possibly uses TRBD1 or TRBD2 (5 bases each). This CDR3 has 14 residues. Trimming shortened V by 3 bases and J by 7 bases, and 16 bases separated the two germline ends. The V gene's germline CDR1 is MNHEY and CDR2 SVGEGT. The CDR3 coding sequence is TGTGCCAGCAGTTATATTCGGGACCCGAGGGAGCAGTACTTC. Its translation: CASSYIRDPREQYF.

The rearrangement links TRBV5-6 to TRBJ2-7; TRBD1 is a possible D gene (5 bases). The germline V gene encodes CDR1 SGHDT and CDR2 YYEEEE. V was trimmed by 2 bases and J by 3 bases, leaving 12 bases between them. This CDR3 has 14 residues. CDR3 sequence (DNA): TGTGCCAGCAGCTTTGGCCAGGGCCACTACGAGCAGTACTTC. Its protein product is CASSFGQGHYEQYF.

The rearrangement joins TRBV28 to TRBJ1-4; D is uncertain. The CDR3 extends over 15 amino acids. V was cut by 1 base and J by 0 bases, with 6 bases left in between. The germline V gene encodes CDR1 MDHEN and CDR2 SYDVKM. In nucleotides, the CDR3 is TGTGCCAGCAGTTTATTCAGAACAACTAATGAAAAACTGTTTTTT. Residues: CASSLFRTTNEKLFF.

This clonotype was recorded once. This chain connects TRBV27 to TRBJ1-1, with 9 bases matching TRBD1. Per the germline V gene, CDR1 is MNHEY and CDR2 is SMNVEV (reference sequence). V shed 5 bases and J 5 bases; nucleotides not matched to a gene: 6. The CDR3 runs to 14 residues. The CDR3 loop reads CASSVQGALTEAFF. CDR3 DNA: TGTGCCAGCAGTGTACAGGGGGCTCTGACTGAAGCTTTCTTT.

The V and J genes are TRBV2 and TRBJ1-1; D not resolved. Trimming removed 2 bases at V and 7 bases at J, with 8 bases between. Germline assignment: CDR1 SNHLY and CDR2 FYNNEI. The CDR3 contains 12 residues. CDR3 nucleotides: TGTGCCAGCAGTGAAATCAGGAGTGAAGCTTTCTTT. Translation gives CASSEIRSEAFF.

The rearrangement joins TRBV4-2 to TRBJ2-7, with D uncertain. The germline V and J ends were trimmed by 0 bases and 2 bases, with 11 bases remaining between them. Germline V gene lookup returns CDR1 LGHNA and CDR2 YNFKEQ. CDR3 length equals 15 residues. The CDR3 DNA is TGTGCCAGCAGCCAAGAGACCCAGGCCCCCTACGAGCAGTACTTC. Translation gives CASSQETQAPYEQYF.

The V and J genes are TRBV5-4 and TRBJ2-5; TRBD2 agrees at 13 bases. The CDR3 is made up of 18 amino acids. V gave up 0 bases and J gave up 5 bases; unmatched junction bases: 10. Per the germline V gene, CDR1 is SGHNT and CDR2 is YYREEE (reference sequence). CDR3 amino acids: CASSLDTSGRAMGETQYF. The CDR3 nucleotides are TGTGCCAGCAGCTTGGATACTAGCGGGAGGGCGATGGGGGAGACCCAGTACTTC.

This chain joins TRBV7-8 and TRBJ2-3; 8 bases align to TRBD2. CDR3 size: 16 residues. The V gene's germline CDR1 is SGHVS and CDR2 FQNEAQ. With 5 bases clipped from V and 0 bases from J, the junction kept 7 bases outside the gene matches. In DNA form, the CDR3 reads TGTGCCAGCAGCCGCCTTCCTAGCGGGAGCACAGATACGCAGTATTTT. This translates into CASSRLPSGSTDTQYF.